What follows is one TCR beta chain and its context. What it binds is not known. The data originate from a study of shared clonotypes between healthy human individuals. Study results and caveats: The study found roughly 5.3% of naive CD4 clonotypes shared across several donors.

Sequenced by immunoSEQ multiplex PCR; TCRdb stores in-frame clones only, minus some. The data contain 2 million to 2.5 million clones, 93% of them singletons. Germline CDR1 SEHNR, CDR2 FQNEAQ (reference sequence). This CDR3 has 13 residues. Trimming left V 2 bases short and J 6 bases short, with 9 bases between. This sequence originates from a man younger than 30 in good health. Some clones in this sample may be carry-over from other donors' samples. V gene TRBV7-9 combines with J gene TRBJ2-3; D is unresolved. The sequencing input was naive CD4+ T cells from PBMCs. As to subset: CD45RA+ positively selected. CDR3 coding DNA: TGTGCCAGCAGCTTACAATTGGGGGATACGCAGTATTTT. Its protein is CASSLQLGDTQYF.